What follows are 7 T cell receptor beta chains derived from one specimen sequenced in a study of tumor-infiltrating lymphocytes in oesophageal squamous cell carcinoma. TCRdb re-analysed the PCR reads in MiXCR, keeping a single row per CDR3 protein. The table includes over 20,000 distinct CDR3 sequences, around two fifths detected once. Source material: esophageal tumor tissue. The receptor source for this set is a male donor with esophageal squamous cell carcinoma.

The CDR3 bases are TGTGCCAGCAGCTTAGGGCAATACGAGCAGTACTTC. Its translation: CASSLGQYEQYF. The chain links TRBV7-2 to TRBJ2-6; no firm D call. The DNA end is a closer match to TRBJ2-7, so the J assignment may be wrong. The CDR3 is 12 amino acids. From germline, CDR1 is SGHTA and CDR2 FQGNSA.

The chain is built from TRBV6-1 and TRBJ2-3; D is undetermined. The J call is in doubt because the DNA end fits TRBJ2-1 better. CDR1 is MNHNS, CDR2 SASEGT, per germline. This CDR3 has 13 amino acids. The chain's CDR3 is CASSDRIIGEQFF. The CDR3 DNA sequence: TGTGCCAGCAGTGATAGGATTATCGGTGAGCAGTTCTTC.

V usage is TRBV28 and J usage is TRBJ2-7; D is ambiguous. The length of the CDR3 is 11 residues. CDR1 is MDHEN, CDR2 SYDVKM, per germline. With 5 bases removed from V and 3 bases from J, the gap between germline ends came to 5 bases. The CDR3 DNA follows: TGTGCCAGCAGTCCACACTACGAGCAGTACTTC. It translates to CASSPHYEQYF.

This clonotype was observed a few times. The chain joins TRBV7-3 to TRBJ2-4, with 9 bases fitting TRBD1. The end of the DNA fits TRBJ2-5 better, so the J call may be wrong. The CDR3 has 19 amino acids. Per the germline V gene, CDR1 is SGHTA and CDR2 is FQGTGA. CDR3 region: CASSPPRPGQGSPQETQYF. The CDR3 DNA sequence: TGTGCCAGCAGCCCCCCAAGACCGGGACAGGGCAGCCCCCAAGAGACCCAGTACTTC.

This clonotype was recorded once. The chain is built from TRBV30 and TRBJ2-3; D is perhaps TRBD1 or TRBD2 (5 bases each). The J call may not be correct, given that the DNA end is closer to TRBJ2-7. This CDR3 is 11 amino acids long. CDR1 GTSNPN and CDR2 SVGIG come from the germline V gene (reference sequence). CDR3: CAWSVWGEQYF. Here the CDR3 DNA reads TGTGCCTGGAGTGTATGGGGGGAGCAGTACTTC.

The chain combines TRBV7-8 with TRBJ2-6; D is possibly TRBD2 (5 bases). CDR3 size: 18 residues. Trimming left V 2 bases short and J 1 base short, with 15 bases between. Germline V gene data show CDR1 as SGHVS and CDR2 as FQNEAQ. The CDR3 protein is CASSLRGLDFSGANVLTF. Written as DNA, the CDR3 is TGTGCCAGCAGCTTACGAGGGCTGGATTTTTCTGGGGCCAACGTCCTGACTTTC.

The V gene is TRBV7-2, the J gene TRBJ1-2, with TRBD1 identical over 7 bases. Unmatched junction bases numbered 3, after V lost 0 bases and J lost 2 bases. CDR1 is SGHTA, CDR2 FQGNSA, per germline. The CDR3 consists of 15 residues. As DNA, the CDR3 is TGTGCCAGCAGCTTAGCGAGGGGACAGAACTATGGCTACACCTTC. This codes for CASSLARGQNYGYTF.